Listed below are T cell receptor beta chains from one sample, sequenced in a study of T cells in Graves' hyperthyroidism and ophthalmopathy. TCRdb re-called the multiplex PCR reads through MiXCR, storing one row per CDR3 protein. The sample records hundreds of thousands of distinct CDR3 sequences, 12% to 15% being singletons. The sample was blood. The receptors come from a young woman with Graves' hyperthyroidism. Each CDR3 is given with its conserved first and last residue.

V	J	CDR3
TRBV27	TRBJ2-1	CASSLGTSGQDEQFF
TRBV7-2	TRBJ2-2	CASRFGTSGRASIGELFF
TRBV18	TRBJ2-4	CASSLNPGQQNIQYF
TRBV7-9	TRBJ1-1	CASSLGRTEAFF
TRBV2	TRBJ1-1	CASSENPGNTEAFF
TRBV7-9	TRBJ1-6	CASSVKGVNAPLHF
TRBV27	TRBJ1-5	CASSPSFAVMGGQPQHF
TRBV5-1	TRBJ1-1	CASSLTGREGTEAFF
TRBV4-1	TRBJ2-7	CASSQNRGGYEQYF
TRBV20-1	TRBJ1-5	CSARYGYSNQPQHF
TRBV7-2	TRBJ2-7	CASSAGLAGGGYEQYF
TRBV3-1	TRBJ1-5	CAGSPSREHQPQHF
TRBV28	TRBJ2-7	CASSIGGPLSYEQYF
TRBV14	TRBJ2-3	CASSQPWDSMADTQYF
TRBV7-9	TRBJ2-5	CASSKTSGTIETQYF
TRBV7-9	TRBJ2-5	CASSGDLIETQYF